The source of this TCR beta chain is a study of blood T cells in healthy people across ages. The second PCR ran about 6 to 11 cycles with a sample-barcoded 5' primer and J-beta primers. A template-switch adaptor that had 12 random nucleotides put a tag on each cDNA molecule. TCRdb reanalysed the 5' RACE reads using MiXCR and keeps one entry per CDR3 protein. Counted here are 800,000 or so distinct CDR3 sequences, more than 35% occurring once; the ten biggest clones make up 18%. After removal of 6 bases from V and 3 bases from J, the junction contained 8 bases not matched to a gene. The CDR3 runs to 14 residues. Germline lookup yields CDR1 MNHNS and CDR2 SASEGT. Study-level findings and limits: Compared with aged donors, long-lived donors showed fewer expanded clones, suggesting selection. Among T cells, TCR beta diversity per million cells dropped roughly linearly as age rose.

In each sample, at least 6 million PBMCs were isolated. With respect to this clonotype: Its specificity is not known.

The source is an elderly man in good health. The specimen sequenced was blood. This chain connects TRBV6-1 to TRBJ2-7, with 7 nucleotides matching TRBD1. The CDR3 nucleotides are TGTGCCAGCAGAAAGACAGGGAGAAGCTACGAGCAGTACTTC. This sequence encodes CASRKTGRSYEQYF.